This entry is about one TCR beta chain. Germline loops: CDR1 SGHAT, CDR2 FQDESV (reference sequence). The CDR3 runs to 15 residues. V lost 5 bases, J lost 0 bases, and 11 bases lay in between. This sample stems from a study of T-cell memory formation after mild COVID-19. TCR alpha and TCR beta cDNA libraries carrying sample barcodes and UMIs were produced by 5'RACE using constant-segment primers. A single record per CDR3 protein comes from TCRdb applying MiXCR to the 5' RACE reads. This table has 350,000 to 400,000 distinct CDR3 sequences, roughly an eighth appearing once. The rearrangement joins TRBV11-1 to TRBJ2-4; D unresolved. The sequence came from a man between 18 and 35 years old who had mild COVID-19 (a few samples of this study predate the infection). Cell type and time point are not known. The specimen was PBMCs or a T cell subset sorted from them (not recorded which). As DNA, the CDR3 is TGTGCCAGCAGCATCACGTCCCTAGCCAAAAACATTCAGTACTTC. Amino acid sequence: CASSITSLAKNIQYF.